The source of this T cell receptor (beta chain) is a study of T-cell reconstitution after alpha-beta-depleted transplantation in children. The study's findings and limits: From surviving recipient T cells and thymic progenitors came the high day-60 TCRbeta diversity observed in some patients.

The V gene's germline CDR1 is ENHRY and CDR2 SYGVKD. This CDR3 has 9 amino acids. V was trimmed by 8 bases and J by 5 bases, leaving 4 bases between them. This clonotype was detected many times. Its specificity is not known. Unique molecular identifiers were incorporated when the TCRbeta library was constructed. TCRdb re-called the PCR reads with MiXCR, one entry per CDR3 protein. The repertoire holds 250,000 to 300,000 distinct CDR3 sequences, with about 9.5% as singletons. The TCR comes from a boy in the first two years of life with acute myeloid leukemia, due to receive a stem cell transplant. Sequencing used PBMCs, obtained before TCRalphabeta/CD19-depleted stem cell transplant. The rearrangement uses TRBV10-3 and TRBJ2-7; D not resolved. The CDR3 DNA reads TGTGCCATCCAAAACGAGCAGTACTTC. Its translation: CAIQNEQYF.